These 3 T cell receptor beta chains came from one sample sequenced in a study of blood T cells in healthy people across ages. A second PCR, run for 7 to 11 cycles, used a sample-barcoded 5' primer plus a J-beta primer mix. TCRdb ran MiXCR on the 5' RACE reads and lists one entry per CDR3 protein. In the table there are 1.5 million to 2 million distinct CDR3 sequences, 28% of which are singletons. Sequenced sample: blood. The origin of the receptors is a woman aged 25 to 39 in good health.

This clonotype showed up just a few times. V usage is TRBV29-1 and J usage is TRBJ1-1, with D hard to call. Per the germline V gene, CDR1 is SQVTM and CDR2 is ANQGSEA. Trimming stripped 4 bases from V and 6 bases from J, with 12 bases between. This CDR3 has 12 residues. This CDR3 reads CSVADGSAEAFF. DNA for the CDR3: TGCAGCGTTGCCGACGGGTCTGCTGAAGCTTTCTTT.

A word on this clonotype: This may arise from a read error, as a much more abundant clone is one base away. The CDR3 DNA is TGTACCAGCAGCCTCGGACAGGGACTAGCCAAAAACATTCAGTACTTC. Translation gives CTSSLGQGLAKNIQYF. V is TRBV5-5 and J is TRBJ2-4; 8 bases fit TRBD1. Germline loops: CDR1 SGHKS, CDR2 YYEKEE (reference sequence). The CDR3 loop spans 16 amino acids.

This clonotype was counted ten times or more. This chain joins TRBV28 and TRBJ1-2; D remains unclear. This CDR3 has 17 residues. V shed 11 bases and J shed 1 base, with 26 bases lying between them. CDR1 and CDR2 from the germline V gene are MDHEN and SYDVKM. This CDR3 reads CAARRTLNSQLNYGYTF. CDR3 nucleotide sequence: TGTGCCGCACGACGGACTCTCAATTCACAGCTTAACTATGGCTACACCTTC.